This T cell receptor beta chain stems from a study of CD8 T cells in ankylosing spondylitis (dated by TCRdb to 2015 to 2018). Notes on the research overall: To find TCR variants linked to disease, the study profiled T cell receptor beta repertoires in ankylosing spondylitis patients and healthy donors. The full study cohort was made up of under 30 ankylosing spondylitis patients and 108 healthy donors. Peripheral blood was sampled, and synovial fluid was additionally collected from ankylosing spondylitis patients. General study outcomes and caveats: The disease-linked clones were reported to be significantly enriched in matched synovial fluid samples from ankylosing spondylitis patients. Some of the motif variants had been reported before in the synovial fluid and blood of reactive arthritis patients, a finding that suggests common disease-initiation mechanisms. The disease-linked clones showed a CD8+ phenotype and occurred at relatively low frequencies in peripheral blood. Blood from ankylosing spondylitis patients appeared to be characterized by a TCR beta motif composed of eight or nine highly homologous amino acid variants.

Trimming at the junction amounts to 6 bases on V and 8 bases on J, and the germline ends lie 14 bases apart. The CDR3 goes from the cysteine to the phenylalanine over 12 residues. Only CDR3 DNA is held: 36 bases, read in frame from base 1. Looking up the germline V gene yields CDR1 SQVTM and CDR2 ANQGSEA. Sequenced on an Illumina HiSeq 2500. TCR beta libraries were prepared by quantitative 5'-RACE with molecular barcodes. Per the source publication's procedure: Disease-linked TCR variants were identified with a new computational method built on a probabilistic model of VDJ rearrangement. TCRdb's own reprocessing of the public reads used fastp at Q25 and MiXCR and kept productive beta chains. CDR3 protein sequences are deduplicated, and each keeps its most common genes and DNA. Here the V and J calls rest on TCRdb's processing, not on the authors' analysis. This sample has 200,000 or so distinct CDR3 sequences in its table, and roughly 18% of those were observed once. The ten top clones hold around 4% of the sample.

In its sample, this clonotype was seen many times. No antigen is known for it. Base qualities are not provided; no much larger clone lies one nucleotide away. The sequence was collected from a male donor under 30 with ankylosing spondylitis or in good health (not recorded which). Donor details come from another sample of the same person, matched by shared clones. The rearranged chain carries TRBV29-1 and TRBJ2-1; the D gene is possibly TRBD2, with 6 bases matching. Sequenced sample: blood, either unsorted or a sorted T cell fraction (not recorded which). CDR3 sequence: CSVAEGRDEQFF. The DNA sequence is TGCAGCGTGGCGGAGGGCCGGGATGAGCAGTTCTTC.